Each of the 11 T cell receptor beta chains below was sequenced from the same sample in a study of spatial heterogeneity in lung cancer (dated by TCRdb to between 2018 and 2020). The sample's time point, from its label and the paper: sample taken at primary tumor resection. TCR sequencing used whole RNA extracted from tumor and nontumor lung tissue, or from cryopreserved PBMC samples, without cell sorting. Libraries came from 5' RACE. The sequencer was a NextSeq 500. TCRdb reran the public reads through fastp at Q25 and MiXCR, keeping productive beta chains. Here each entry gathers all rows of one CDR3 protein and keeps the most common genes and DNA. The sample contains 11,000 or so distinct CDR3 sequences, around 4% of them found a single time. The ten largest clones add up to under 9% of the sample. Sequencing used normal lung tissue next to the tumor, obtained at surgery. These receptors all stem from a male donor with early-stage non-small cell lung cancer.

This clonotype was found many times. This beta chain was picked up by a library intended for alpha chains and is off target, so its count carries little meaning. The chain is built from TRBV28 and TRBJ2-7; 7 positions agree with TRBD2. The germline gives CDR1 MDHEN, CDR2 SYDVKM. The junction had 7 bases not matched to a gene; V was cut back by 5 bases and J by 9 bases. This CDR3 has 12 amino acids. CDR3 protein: CASSPGLLGQYF. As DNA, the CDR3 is TGTGCCAGCAGTCCGGGACTACTCGGGCAGTACTTC.

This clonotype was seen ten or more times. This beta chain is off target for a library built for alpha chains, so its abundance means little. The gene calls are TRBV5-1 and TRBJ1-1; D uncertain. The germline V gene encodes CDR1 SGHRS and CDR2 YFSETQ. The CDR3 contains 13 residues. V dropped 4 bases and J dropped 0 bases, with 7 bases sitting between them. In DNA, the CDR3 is TGCGCCAGCAGCGTGCAGTTGAACACTGAAGCTTTCTTT. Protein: CASSVQLNTEAFF. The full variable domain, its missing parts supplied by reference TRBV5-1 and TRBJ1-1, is KAGVTQTPRYLIKTRGQQVTLSCSPISGHRSVSWYQQTPGQGLQFLFEYFSETQRNKGNFPGRFSGRQFSNSRSEMNVSTLELGDSALYLCASSVQLNTEAFFGQGTRLTVV.

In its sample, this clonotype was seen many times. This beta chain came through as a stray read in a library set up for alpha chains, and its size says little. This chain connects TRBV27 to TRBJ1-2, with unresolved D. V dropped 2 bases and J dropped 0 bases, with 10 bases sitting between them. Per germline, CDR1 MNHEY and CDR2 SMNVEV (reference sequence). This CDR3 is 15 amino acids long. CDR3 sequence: CASSLKPDPNYGYTF. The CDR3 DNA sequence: TGTGCCAGCAGTTTAAAGCCAGATCCTAACTATGGCTACACCTTC.

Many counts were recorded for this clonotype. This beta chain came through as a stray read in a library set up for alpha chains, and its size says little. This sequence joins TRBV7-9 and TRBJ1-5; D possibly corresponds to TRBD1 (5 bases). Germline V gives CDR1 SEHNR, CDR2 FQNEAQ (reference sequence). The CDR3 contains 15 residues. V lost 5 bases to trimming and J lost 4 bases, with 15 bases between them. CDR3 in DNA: TGTGCCAGCAGCGTCGCCGGGGCCGTAAATCAGCCCCAGCATTTT. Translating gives CASSVAGAVNQPQHF.

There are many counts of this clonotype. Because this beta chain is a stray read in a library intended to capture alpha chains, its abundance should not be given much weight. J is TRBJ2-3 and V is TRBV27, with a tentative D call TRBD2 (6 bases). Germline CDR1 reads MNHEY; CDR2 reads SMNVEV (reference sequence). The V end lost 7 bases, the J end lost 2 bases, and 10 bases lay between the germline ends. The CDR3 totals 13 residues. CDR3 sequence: CASTSAHTDTQYF. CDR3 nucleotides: TGTGCCAGCACTAGCGCCCACACAGATACGCAGTATTTT.

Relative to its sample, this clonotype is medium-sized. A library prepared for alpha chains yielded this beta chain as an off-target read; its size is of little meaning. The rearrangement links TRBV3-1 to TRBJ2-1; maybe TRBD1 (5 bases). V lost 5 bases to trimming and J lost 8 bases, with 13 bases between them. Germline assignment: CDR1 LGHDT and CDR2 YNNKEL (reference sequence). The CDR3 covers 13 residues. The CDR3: CASSSLWGHEQFF. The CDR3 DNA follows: TGTGCCAGCAGCTCGCTATGGGGCCATGAGCAGTTCTTC.

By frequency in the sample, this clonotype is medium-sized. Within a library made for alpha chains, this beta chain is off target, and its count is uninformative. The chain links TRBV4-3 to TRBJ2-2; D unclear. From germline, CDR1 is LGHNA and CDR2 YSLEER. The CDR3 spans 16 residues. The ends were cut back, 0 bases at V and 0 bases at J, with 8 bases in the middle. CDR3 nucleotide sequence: TGCGCCAGCAGCCAAGATCGTTACGCGAACACCGGGGAGCTGTTTTTT. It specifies CASSQDRYANTGELFF.

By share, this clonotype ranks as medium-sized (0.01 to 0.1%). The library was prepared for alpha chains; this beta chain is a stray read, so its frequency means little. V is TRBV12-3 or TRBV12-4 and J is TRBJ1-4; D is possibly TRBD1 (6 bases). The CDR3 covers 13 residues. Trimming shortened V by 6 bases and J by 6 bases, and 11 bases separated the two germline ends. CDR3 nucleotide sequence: TGTGCCAGCAGCCGAAACAGGGATGAAAAACTGTTTTTT. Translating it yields CASSRNRDEKLFF.

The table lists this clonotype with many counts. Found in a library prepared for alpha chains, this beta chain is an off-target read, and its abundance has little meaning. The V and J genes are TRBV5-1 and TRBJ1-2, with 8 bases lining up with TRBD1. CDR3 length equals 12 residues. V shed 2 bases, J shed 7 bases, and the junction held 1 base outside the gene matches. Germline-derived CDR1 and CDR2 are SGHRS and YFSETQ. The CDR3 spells CASSFQGAGYTF. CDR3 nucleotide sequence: TGCGCCAGCAGCTTCCAGGGGGCTGGCTACACCTTC.

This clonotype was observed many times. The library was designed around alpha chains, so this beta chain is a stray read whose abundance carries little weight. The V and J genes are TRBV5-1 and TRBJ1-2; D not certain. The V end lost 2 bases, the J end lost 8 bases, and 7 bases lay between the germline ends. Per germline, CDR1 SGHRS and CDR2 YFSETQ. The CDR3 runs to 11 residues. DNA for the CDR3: TGCGCCAGCAGCTTCTCCGGCGGCTACACCTTC. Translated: CASSFSGGYTF.

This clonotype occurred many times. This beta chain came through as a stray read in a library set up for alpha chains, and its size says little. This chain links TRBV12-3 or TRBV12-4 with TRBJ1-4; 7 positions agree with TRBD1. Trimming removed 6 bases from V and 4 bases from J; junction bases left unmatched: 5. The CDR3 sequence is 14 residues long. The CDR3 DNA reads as TGTGCCAGCAGCGAGGACAGGCGTAATGAAAAACTGTTTTTT. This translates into CASSEDRRNEKLFF.